Detailed here is one T cell receptor (beta chain). Its antigen is not known. These data originate in a study of human versus mouse CDR3 diversity and MHC coevolution. Study observations and caveats: Most of the three human donors had the lowest clonal inequality. iCHAO1 estimated the human TCR beta repertoire at 1.5 million to 2 million clonotypes. In humans, T-cell selection involved about 6 MHC II alleles.

V lost 5 bases, J lost 1 base, and 9 bases stayed unmatched. Looked up from germline, CDR1 is MDHEN and CDR2 is SYDVKM. The CDR3 contains 17 residues. The data were produced by immunoSEQ multiplex PCR, yet TCRdb's version contains in-frame clones alone and is incomplete. Found here are 50,000 to 70,000 clones, about 93% of them singletons; the top ten hold over 15%. Naive CD4 T cells, CD45RO-negative and CD62L-positive, were flow-sorted from PBMCs. This TCR derives from a person aged 55 to 70 in good health. This rearrangement joins TRBV28 to TRBJ2-3; 10 nucleotides line up with TRBD2. Sequencing was done on a sample of naive CD4+ T cells from blood. Subset in this sample: CD45RO-negative CD62L-positive naive CD4 T cells. The CDR3 nucleotides are TGTGCCAGCAGTAAGTTAGCGGGAGGTCCTCGCACAGATACGCAGTATTTT. Amino acids: CASSKLAGGPRTDTQYF.